The sequence of this T cell receptor beta chain was determined in a study of T cell responses to AZD1222 COVID-19 vaccine. Comment on this clone: Antigen unknown.

TCRdb keeps only in-frame clones here, not all; method: immunoSEQ multiplex PCR. The data contain some 200,000 clones, about 94% of them seen just once; the ten biggest clones take up over 1.5%. The junction had 13 bases not matched to a gene; V was cut back by 7 bases and J by 3 bases. In germline, CDR1 is SQVTM, CDR2 ANQGSEA. CDR3 size: 16 residues. Study results and caveats: Unmutated variant regions are reportedly targeted by nearly half of spike-specific TCRs. Without day 14 samples, only post-peak T cell repertoires were studied. The donor group comprised mostly white British people and more females; the analysis possibly underestimated clonal diversity. Dominant CD4 TCR responses targeted spike regions 160-218 and 743-854.

Material: peripheral blood, obtained 28 days after the second dose of the MenACWY control vaccine. The receptor comes from an adult who received the MenACWY meningococcal vaccine as a control. This sequence joins TRBV29-1 and TRBJ2-2, with 8 bases aligning to TRBD1. The CDR3 spells CSALRETGVYTGELFF. The DNA of the CDR3 is TGCAGCGCTTTACGGGAGACAGGGGTCTACACCGGGGAGCTGTTTTTT.